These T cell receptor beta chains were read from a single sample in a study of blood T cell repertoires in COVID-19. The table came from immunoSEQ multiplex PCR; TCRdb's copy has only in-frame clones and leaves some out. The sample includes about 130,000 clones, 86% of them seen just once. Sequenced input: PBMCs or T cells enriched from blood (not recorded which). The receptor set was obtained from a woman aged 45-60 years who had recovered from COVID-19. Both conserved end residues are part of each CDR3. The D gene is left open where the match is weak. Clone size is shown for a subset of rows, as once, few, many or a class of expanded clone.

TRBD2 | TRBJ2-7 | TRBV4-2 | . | CASSPLAGALYEQYF | TGTGCCAGCAGCCCACTAGCGGGGGCCCTCTACGAGCAGTACTTC
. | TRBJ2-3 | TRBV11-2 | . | CASSPQLAGTDTQYF | TGTGCCAGCAGCCCCCAGTTGGCTGGCACAGATACGCAGTATTTT
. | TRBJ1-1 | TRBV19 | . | CASTNRARWDPGSANTEAFF | TGTGCCAGTACCAACAGGGCGAGATGGGACCCGGGGAGTGCGAACACTGAAGCTTTCTTT
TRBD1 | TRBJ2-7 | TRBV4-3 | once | CASSQDRGYEQYF | TGCGCCAGCAGCCAAGACAGGGGGTACGAGCAGTACTTC
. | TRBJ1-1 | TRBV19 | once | CASSPGTIGTEAFF | TGTGCCAGTAGTCCAGGAACCATCGGCACTGAAGCTTTCTTT
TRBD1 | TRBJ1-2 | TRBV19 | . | CASSMDRVRYGYTF | TGTGCCAGTAGTATGGACAGGGTGCGCTATGGCTACACCTTC
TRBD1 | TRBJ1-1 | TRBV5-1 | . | CASSSSTGTEAFF | TGCGCCAGCAGCAGTTCGACAGGGACTGAAGCTTTCTTT
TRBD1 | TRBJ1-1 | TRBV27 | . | CASSLLDRATEAFF | TGTGCCAGCAGTTTACTGGACAGGGCCACTGAAGCTTTCTTT
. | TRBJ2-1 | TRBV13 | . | CASSLGRQGQKQFF | TGTGCCAGCAGCCTAGGAAGGCAGGGACAAAAGCAGTTCTTC
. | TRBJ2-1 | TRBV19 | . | CASKSQASSYNEQFF | TGTGCCAGTAAGAGTCAAGCTAGCTCCTACAATGAGCAGTTCTTC